This record looks at one T cell receptor beta chain sequence and its context. Its antigen is currently unknown. This sample was taken from a study of early stage breast cancer tumors. Only in-frame clones appear in the TCRdb table, and some are missing; sequencing was by immunoSEQ multiplex PCR. The table includes roughly 30,000 clones, roughly 78% detected once. Study findings and constraints: Enriched TCRB sequences shared across patients were mostly commonly generated sequences.

The CDR3 has 15 amino acids. The V and J ends lost 3 bases and 4 bases respectively, with 13 bases between them. The germline V gene has CDR1 MDHEN and CDR2 SYDVKM. The sample taken for sequencing was blood. J is TRBJ1-3 and V is TRBV28; D unresolved. This sequence originates from a person aged 60 to 70 with breast cancer. The CDR3 reads CASSFPRRSGNTIYF. The CDR3 nucleotides are TGTGCCAGCAGTTTCCCCCGCAGGTCCGGAAACACCATATATTTT.